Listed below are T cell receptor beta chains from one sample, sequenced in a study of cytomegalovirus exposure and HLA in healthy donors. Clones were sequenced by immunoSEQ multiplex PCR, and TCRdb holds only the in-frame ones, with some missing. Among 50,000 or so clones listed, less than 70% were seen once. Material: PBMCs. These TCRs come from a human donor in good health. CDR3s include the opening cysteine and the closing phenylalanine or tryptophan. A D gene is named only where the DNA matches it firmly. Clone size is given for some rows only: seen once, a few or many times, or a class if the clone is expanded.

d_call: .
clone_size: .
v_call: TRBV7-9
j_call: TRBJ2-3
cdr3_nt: TGTGCCAGCCATTCAGATACGCAGTATTTT
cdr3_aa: CASHSDTQYF

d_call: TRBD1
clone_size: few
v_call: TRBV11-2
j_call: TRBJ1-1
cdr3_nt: TGTGCCAGCAGCTTCCTCTCCGGGACAGTGAACACTGAAGCTTTCTTT
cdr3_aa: CASSFLSGTVNTEAFF

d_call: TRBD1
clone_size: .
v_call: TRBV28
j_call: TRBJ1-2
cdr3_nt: TGTGCCAGCAGCAGGCAGGGGGCAAGAGGCTACACCTTC
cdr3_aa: CASSRQGARGYTF

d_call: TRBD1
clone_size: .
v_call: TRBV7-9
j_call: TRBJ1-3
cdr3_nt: TGTGCCAGCAGCAACCGGGACAGGGTAGACACCATATATTTT
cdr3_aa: CASSNRDRVDTIYF

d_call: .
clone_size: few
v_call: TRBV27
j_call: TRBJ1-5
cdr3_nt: TGTGCCAGCAGTACCTACAGGGACAATCAGCCCCAGCATTTT
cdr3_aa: CASSTYRDNQPQHF

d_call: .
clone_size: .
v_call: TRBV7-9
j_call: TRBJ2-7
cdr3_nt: TGTGCCAGCAGCCTGGGACTGTACTACGAGCAGTACTTC
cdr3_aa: CASSLGLYYEQYF

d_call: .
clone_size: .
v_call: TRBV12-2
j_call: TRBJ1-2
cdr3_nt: TGTGCAAGTCGCTGCTTGGGCCCTCATGGCTACACCTTC
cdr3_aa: CASRCLGPHGYTF

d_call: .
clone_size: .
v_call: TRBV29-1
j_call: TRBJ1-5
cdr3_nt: TGCAGCGTTGTCCAGGGGTGGAATCAGCCCCAGCATTTT
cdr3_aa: CSVVQGWNQPQHF

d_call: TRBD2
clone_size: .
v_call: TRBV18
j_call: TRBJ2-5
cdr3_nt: TGTGCCAGCTCCCAACGACTAGCGGGGGACCAAGAGACCCAGTACTTC
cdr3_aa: CASSQRLAGDQETQYF

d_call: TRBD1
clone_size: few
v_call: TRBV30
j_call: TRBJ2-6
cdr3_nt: TGTGCCTGGATGCGGGGACAGGGGGTCCCCCCTGGGGCCAACGTCCTGACTTTC
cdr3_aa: CAWMRGQGVPPGANVLTF

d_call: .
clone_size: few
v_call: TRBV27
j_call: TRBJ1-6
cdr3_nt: TGTGCCAGCAGGCAGGGGCGTAATTCACCCCTCCACTTT
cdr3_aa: CASRQGRNSPLHF

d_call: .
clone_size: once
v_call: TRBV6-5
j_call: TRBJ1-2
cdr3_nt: TGTGCCAGCATGGAGGGGAACTATGGCTACACCTTC
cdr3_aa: CASMEGNYGYTF

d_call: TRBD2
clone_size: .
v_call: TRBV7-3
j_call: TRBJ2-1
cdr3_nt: TGTGCCAGCAGCTCCCAGGGACTAGCTTCCAATGAGCAGTTCTTC
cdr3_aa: CASSSQGLASNEQFF

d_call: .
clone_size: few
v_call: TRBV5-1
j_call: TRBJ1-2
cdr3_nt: TGCGCCAGCAGCTTGACAGAAGGCTACACCTTC
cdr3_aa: CASSLTEGYTF

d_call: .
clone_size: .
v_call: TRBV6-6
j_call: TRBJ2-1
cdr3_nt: TGTGCCAGCAGGCCCCGGGACTGGATAGAGGATGAGCAGTTCTTC
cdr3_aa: CASRPRDWIEDEQFF

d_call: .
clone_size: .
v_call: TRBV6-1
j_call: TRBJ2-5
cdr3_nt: TGTGCCAGCAGTGATTGGGCCGAAGAGACCCAGTACTTC
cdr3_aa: CASSDWAEETQYF

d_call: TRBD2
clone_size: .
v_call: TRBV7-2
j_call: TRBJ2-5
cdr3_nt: TGTGCCAGCAGCCCCCAGCGGGGGGGCCGGGAGACCCAGTACTTC
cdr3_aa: CASSPQRGGRETQYF

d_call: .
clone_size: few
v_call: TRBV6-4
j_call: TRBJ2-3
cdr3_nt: TGTGCCAGCAGTGACTCGGCAGTTCCCCCTGGAGATACGCAGTATTTT
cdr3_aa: CASSDSAVPPGDTQYF